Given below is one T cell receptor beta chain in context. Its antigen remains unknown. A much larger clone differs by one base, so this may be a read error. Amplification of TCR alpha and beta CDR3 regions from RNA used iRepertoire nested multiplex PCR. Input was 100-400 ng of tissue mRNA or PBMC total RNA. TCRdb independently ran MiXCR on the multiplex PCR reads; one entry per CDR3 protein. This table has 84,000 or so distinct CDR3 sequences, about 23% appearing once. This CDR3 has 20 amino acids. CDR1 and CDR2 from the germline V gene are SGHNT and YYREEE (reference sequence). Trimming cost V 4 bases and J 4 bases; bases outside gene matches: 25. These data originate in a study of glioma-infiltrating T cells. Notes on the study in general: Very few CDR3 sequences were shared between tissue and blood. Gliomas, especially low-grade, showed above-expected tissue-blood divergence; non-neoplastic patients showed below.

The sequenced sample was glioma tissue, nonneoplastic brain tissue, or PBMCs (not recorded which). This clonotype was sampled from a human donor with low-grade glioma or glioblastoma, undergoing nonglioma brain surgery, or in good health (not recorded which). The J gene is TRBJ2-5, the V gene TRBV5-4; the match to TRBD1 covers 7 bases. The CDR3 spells CASSASSKGGRGRYLETQYF. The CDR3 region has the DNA TGTGCCAGCAGCGCCAGTTCTAAAGGGGGCAGGGGCCGATATTTAGAGACCCAGTACTTC.